This T cell receptor (beta chain) was recovered during a study of T-cell reconstitution after alpha-beta-depleted transplantation in children. CDR1 and CDR2 (germline): SGHTA, FQGNSA. The V gene lost 0 bases and the J gene lost 7 bases, with 10 bases spanning the gap. This CDR3 spans 13 amino acids. This clonotype was counted many times. Unique molecular identifiers were incorporated into the prepared TCRbeta library. TCRdb fed the PCR reads into MiXCR, producing one record per CDR3 protein. The sample lists around 700,000 distinct CDR3 sequences, 10% to 15% occurring once. The sample was PBMCs, taken before TCRalphabeta/CD19-depleted stem cell transplant. The source of this sequence is a girl aged 2 to 9 with congenital amegakaryocytic thrombocytopenia, due to receive a stem cell transplant. The rearrangement joins TRBV7-2 to TRBJ2-7; no clear D. In DNA, the CDR3 is TGTGCCAGCAGCTTAGCGAATTTCGCTGAGCAGTACTTC. Amino acid sequence: CASSLANFAEQYF.